Given below is one T cell receptor beta chain in context. Unique molecular identifiers were built into the TCRbeta library. MiXCR, run by TCRdb on the PCR reads, gives a single entry per CDR3 protein. This table has 440,000 or so distinct CDR3 sequences, under 13% appearing once. Germline V gene sequence: CDR1 MNHEY, CDR2 SVGAGI. The ends lost 4 bases at V and 4 bases at J; junction bases unmatched: 6. The CDR3 is 15 residues long. The sample belongs to a study of T-cell reconstitution after alpha-beta-depleted transplantation in children. The TCR was taken from a human donor who donated a stem cell graft to a child with acute myeloid leukemia. Sequenced here: PBMCs from the stem cell graft donor, sampled from the stem cell graft. V is TRBV6-5 and J is TRBJ2-1, with 8 bases aligning to TRBD2. The CDR3 sequence is CASSWSGSVYNEQFF. The CDR3 region has the DNA TGTGCCAGCAGTTGGAGCGGGAGTGTATACAATGAGCAGTTCTTC.